This is a list of T cell receptor beta chains from one sample in a study of identical twins. TCRdb passed the 5' RACE reads through MiXCR, listing each CDR3 protein once. Among about 920,000 distinct CDR3 sequences listed, approximately 13% were seen once. This same sample was also taken into another study, of yellow fever vaccine responses in identical twins.

Sequenced: PBMCs. The source is a woman younger than 35 in good health. CDR3s include the opening cysteine and the closing phenylalanine or tryptophan. The D gene is left open where the match is weak. Expanded clones get a size class; other rows say once, few or many, or leave the size out.

D: NA
V: TRBV20-1
size: NA
CDR3: CSAREGGTQYF

D: TRBD2
V: TRBV6-5
size: NA
CDR3: CASSYREGGNIQYF

D: TRBD2
V: TRBV25-1
size: few
CDR3: CASSESLTGGPGEQYF

D: NA
V: TRBV7-2
size: NA
CDR3: CASRPNGRLDSPLHF

D: NA
V: TRBV12-3/TRBV12-4
size: many
CDR3: CASSFGVAGNTIYF

D: NA
V: TRBV4-1
size: few
CDR3: CASSQVAGPSSSNQPQHF

D: NA
V: TRBV12-3/TRBV12-4
size: few
CDR3: CASSQHVANYGYTF

D: NA
V: TRBV11-2
size: NA
CDR3: CASSFFPRGSVEATDTQYF

D: TRBD2
V: TRBV11-1
size: few
CDR3: CASKMREGLSNEQFF

D: TRBD2
V: TRBV12-3/TRBV12-4
size: many
CDR3: CASRETSGSYNEQFF

D: NA
V: TRBV12-3/TRBV12-4
size: NA
CDR3: CASSRAGQTGELFF

D: TRBD2
V: TRBV10-2
size: NA
CDR3: CASSRTSLAGSSDTQYF

D: NA
V: TRBV10-2
size: few
CDR3: CASSESGSYEQYF

D: NA
V: TRBV3-1
size: NA
CDR3: CASSQDQRNSPLHF

D: NA
V: TRBV3-1
size: NA
CDR3: CASSQTLQGYEQYF

D: NA
V: TRBV7-6
size: few
CDR3: CASSPRLDSYEQYF

D: NA
V: TRBV6-5
size: NA
CDR3: CASSSLGEADTQYF

D: TRBD1
V: TRBV9
size: few
CDR3: CASSATTGGETQYF